Shown below are 23 T cell receptor beta chains from a single sample sequenced in a study of T cell repertoires in cytomegalovirus infection. TCRdb called the reads again in MiXCR, with one record for every CDR3 protein. The table includes 370,000 or so distinct CDR3 sequences, approximately 35% detected once. Antigens for these TCRs are unknown. The sequenced sample was cultured PBMCs, obtained from culture after CMV antigen stimulation. The receptors were gathered from a human donor in good health (CMV status not recorded). Some clones in this sample may be carry-over from other donors' samples.

This clonotype has a handful of counts. The chain joins TRBV7-2 to TRBJ2-7; 8 bases are shared with TRBD1. Per germline, CDR1 SGHTA and CDR2 FQGNSA. The CDR3 is 16 residues long. V lost 4 bases, J lost 0 bases, and 8 bases stayed unmatched. CDR3 bases: TGTGCCAGCAGCTCCCGAAGGACAGGGAGCTCCTACGAGCAGTACGTC. Residues: CASSSRRTGSSYEQYV.

The chain couples TRBV7-8 to TRBJ1-5, with no clear D. Trimming shortened V by 1 base and J by 2 bases, and 21 bases separated the two germline ends. There are 19 residues in the CDR3. CDR1 and CDR2 from the germline V gene are SGHVS and FQNEAQ. CDR3 in DNA: TGTGCCAGCAGCTTAGAATCGAGGCTCACCGAATTGGGCAATCAGCCCCAGCATTTT. Translating gives CASSLESRLTELGNQPQHF.

V usage is TRBV7-8 and J usage is TRBJ2-1, with TRBD2 identical over 8 bases. Germline V CDR1 and CDR2: SGHVS, FQNEAQ. The V gene end was trimmed by 5 bases and the J gene end by 5 bases; junction bases not matched to a gene: 17. This CDR3 has 18 residues. Here the CDR3 reads CASSPPRRLAGPNNEQFF. CDR3 DNA sequence: TGTGCCAGCAGCCCCCCGAGGCGATTAGCGGGACCGAACAATGAGCAGTTCTTC.

This rearrangement joins TRBV4-3 to TRBJ2-1, with TRBD2 matching over 10 bases. The CDR3 length is 16 residues. V shed 0 bases, J shed 4 bases, and the junction held 3 bases outside the gene matches. Germline V gene data show CDR1 as LGHNA and CDR2 as YSLEER. The CDR3 nucleotides read TGCGCCAGCAGCCAAGAGCTACTAGCGGGATACAATGAGCAGTTCTTC. It translates to CASSQELLAGYNEQFF.

This clonotype was found a few times. The V and J genes are TRBV11-2 and TRBJ2-7, with D unresolved. The CDR3 is 15 amino acids. The V end was cut by 3 bases, the J end by 3 bases, with 15 bases between. Germline values: CDR1 SGHAT, CDR2 FQNNGV. CDR3 residues: CASSFDPNPRYEQYV. The CDR3 DNA follows: TGTGCCAGCAGCTTCGATCCCAACCCTCGCTACGAGCAGTACGTC.

This chain links TRBV5-1 with TRBJ2-7; 11 bases are a match to TRBD1. With V trimmed by 0 bases and J by 6 bases, 2 bases remained unmatched. The germline V gene encodes CDR1 SGHRS and CDR2 YFSETQ. The CDR3 is 14 amino acids. CDR3 protein: CASSLGDRGSEQYF. The CDR3 DNA reads as TGCGCCAGCAGCTTGGGGGACAGGGGGTCCGAGCAGTACTTC. Full variable domain (missing parts from reference TRBV5-1 and TRBJ2-7): KAGVTQTPRYLIKTRGQQVTLSCSPISGHRSVSWYQQTPGQGLQFLFEYFSETQRNKGNFPGRFSGRQFSNSRSEMNVSTLELGDSALYLCASSLGDRGSEQYFGPGTRLTVT.

The chain joins TRBV9 to TRBJ2-2; 10 bases line up with TRBD2. There are 16 residues in the CDR3. Germline assignment: CDR1 SGDLS and CDR2 YYNGEE. With 2 bases clipped from V and 5 bases from J, the junction kept 6 bases outside the gene matches. CDR3 sequence reads: CASSVKREGQTGELFF. In DNA, the CDR3 is TGTGCCAGCAGCGTTAAGCGGGAGGGCCAGACCGGGGAGCTGTTTTTT.

The rearrangement links TRBV20-1 to TRBJ2-1, with D perhaps TRBD1 (5 bases). The CDR3 loop spans 13 amino acids. Per germline, CDR1 DFQATT and CDR2 SNEGSKA (reference sequence). V lost 4 bases to trimming and J lost 5 bases, with 12 bases between them. CDR3 in DNA: TGCAGTGCTATCAAGCCGACAGACAATGAGCAGTTCTTC. The encoded protein is CSAIKPTDNEQFF.

The V and J genes are TRBV12-5 and TRBJ1-1; no reliable D call. Trimming cost V 1 base and J 10 bases, with 7 bases left between them. This CDR3 is built from 11 residues. Germline V gene data show CDR1 as LGHNT and CDR2 as FRNRAP. The CDR3 DNA reads as TGTGCTAGTGGTTTGGGGGATTTAGCTTTCTTT. This translates into CASGLGDLAFF.

This clonotype has a handful of counts. The V call is TRBV24-1, the J call TRBJ2-3; no clear D gene. CDR1 and CDR2 from the germline V gene are KGHDR and SFDVKD. Trimming cost V 1 base and J 4 bases, with 2 bases left between them. The CDR3 totals 12 residues. In DNA form, the CDR3 reads TGTGCCACCAGTGATTTACCAGATACGCAGTATTTT. The encoded protein is CATSDLPDTQYF.

The chain carries TRBV7-6 and TRBJ2-7; 9 bases fit TRBD2. The germline CDR1 and CDR2 sequences are SGHVS and FNYEAQ. The CDR3 contains 15 residues. J gave up 6 bases and V 4 bases, and 10 bases lay outside the gene matches. The CDR3 coding sequence is TGTGCCAGCAGCTCCGGGGTAGCGGGAGTCGGCGAGCAGTACTTC. Translation: CASSSGVAGVGEQYF.

This clonotype showed up just once. One end of the junction is discordant with germline, which a read error may explain. The CDR3 spells CASSSGAGYNEQLF. DNA for the CDR3: TGTGCCAGCAGCTCGGGAGCGGGTTACAATGAGCAGCTCTTC. The V call is TRBV11-3, the J call TRBJ2-1; TRBD2 might be the D (6 bases). CDR1 is SGHNT, CDR2 YENEEA, per germline. This CDR3 spans 14 amino acids.

The V call is TRBV4-1, the J call TRBJ1-3; D is perhaps TRBD1 (5 bases). V dropped 0 bases and J dropped 0 bases, with 18 bases sitting between them. The CDR3 sequence is 19 residues long. Germline V gives CDR1 MGHRA, CDR2 YSYEKL. CDR3 DNA: TGCGCCAGCAGCCAAGAATCCCACAGGACCTACCCCTCTGGAAACACCATATATTTT. This encodes CASSQESHRTYPSGNTIYF.

V usage is TRBV9 and J usage is TRBJ1-2, with 9 positions matching TRBD1. V shed 0 bases and J 2 bases; nucleotides not matched to a gene: 2. Germline CDR1 is SGDLS and CDR2 is YYNGEE. CDR3 length equals 15 residues. The CDR3, as DNA: TGTGCCAGCAGCGTAGAAGGACAGGGGAACTATGGCTACACCTTC. Translation: CASSVEGQGNYGYTF. The entire variable domain, with the rest obtained from reference TRBV9 and TRBJ1-2, is as follows: DSGVTQTPKHLITATGQRVTLRCSPRSGDLSVYWYQQSLDQGLQFLIQYYNGEERAKGNILERFSAQQFPDLHSELNLSSLELGDSALYFCASSVEGQGNYGYTFGSGTRLTVV.

The rearrangement joins TRBV6-5 to TRBJ2-1, with TRBD2 identical over 9 bases. J gave up 8 bases and V 6 bases, and 14 bases lay outside the gene matches. Germline V gene sequence: CDR1 MNHEY, CDR2 SVGAGI. There are 16 residues in the CDR3. The CDR3: CASRYNGAGGVYEQFF. Written as DNA, the CDR3 is TGTGCCAGCAGATACAACGGGGCGGGAGGGGTCTATGAGCAGTTCTTC.

The chain uses TRBV27 and TRBJ1-2; possibly TRBD1 for D (6 bases). CDR1 and CDR2 (germline): MNHEY, SMNVEV (reference sequence). Trimming took off 3 bases at V and 5 bases at J, with 13 bases between the two ends. This CDR3 is built from 14 residues. In DNA form, the CDR3 reads TGTGCCAGCAGTTTCCTACAGGGCGGGTATGGCTACACCTTC. Its translation is CASSFLQGGYGYTF.

The V call is TRBV7-6, the J call TRBJ2-3; D is unclear. Trimming removed 1 base from V and 1 base from J, with 12 bases in between. The CDR3 sequence is 16 residues long. Per germline, CDR1 SGHVS and CDR2 FNYEAQ. CDR3 in DNA: TGTGCCAGCAGCTTAGGCGGACGACCTCGCACAGATACGCAGTATTTT. It encodes CASSLGGRPRTDTQYF.

This clonotype was found many times. The gene calls are TRBV7-2 and TRBJ1-1; D possibly corresponds to TRBD1 (5 bases). The CDR3 spans 13 residues. Germline loops: CDR1 SGHTA, CDR2 FQGNSA. The V end was cut by 5 bases, the J end by 1 base, with 8 bases between. CDR3 in amino acids: CASSPGQNTEAFF. Here the CDR3 DNA reads TGTGCCAGCAGCCCAGGACAGAACACTGAAGCTTTCTTT.

This clonotype was detected a few times. V is TRBV6-2 or TRBV6-3 and J is TRBJ2-2; 9 bases map to TRBD1. The CDR3 consists of 17 residues. After removal of 0 bases from V and 0 bases from J, the junction contained 2 bases not matched to a gene. CDR1 is MNHEY and CDR2 is SVGEGT in the germline V gene. The CDR3 DNA reads TGTGCCAGCAGTTACTCGACAGGGGGGTCGAACACCGGGGAGCTGTTTTTT. Protein: CASSYSTGGSNTGELFF.

This rearrangement joins TRBV19 to TRBJ1-1; D might be TRBD1 (6 bases). There are 14 residues in the CDR3. Germline V gene lookup returns CDR1 LNHDA and CDR2 SQIVND (reference sequence). V dropped 9 bases and J dropped 0 bases, with 14 bases sitting between them. The CDR3 sequence is CASQDRGMNTEAFF. The CDR3 DNA sequence: TGTGCCAGCCAGGACAGAGGAATGAACACTGAAGCTTTCTTT.

The genes are TRBV7-9 and TRBJ1-2; possibly TRBD1 for D (6 bases). Germline loops: CDR1 SEHNR, CDR2 FQNEAQ (reference sequence). V was pared by 5 bases and J by 6 bases, with 13 bases between. This CDR3 contains 13 residues. CDR3 nucleotides: TGTGCCAGCAGCCCCCGGACAGATCATGGCTACACCTTC. Encoded protein: CASSPRTDHGYTF. Using reference TRBV7-9 and TRBJ1-2 for the parts outside the CDR3, the full variable domain is DTGVSQNPRHKITKRGQNVTFRCDPISEHNRLYWYRQTLGQGPEFLTYFQNEAQLEKSRLLSDRFSAERPKGSFSTLEIQRTEQGDSAMYLCASSPRTDHGYTFGSGTRLTVV.

This clonotype has only a few counts. This sequence joins TRBV7-9 and TRBJ2-5; TRBD1 matches 12 bases. Germline lookup yields CDR1 SEHNR and CDR2 FQNEAQ (reference sequence). CDR3 length: 17 residues. The V gene end was trimmed by 7 bases and the J gene end by 5 bases; junction bases not matched to a gene: 14. CDR3 nucleotide sequence: TGTGCCAGCAAATCCGGGACAGGGGGCACCCAGGGCGAGACCCAGTACTTC. Encoded protein: CASKSGTGGTQGETQYF.

The J gene is TRBJ2-2, the V gene TRBV19; 11 bases match TRBD1. V shed 5 bases and J 6 bases; nucleotides not matched to a gene: 5. This CDR3 spans 15 amino acids. The germline V gene encodes CDR1 LNHDA and CDR2 SQIVND (reference sequence). The CDR3 spells CASSRGTGGPGELFF. CDR3 nucleotides: TGTGCCAGTAGTCGCGGGACAGGGGGTCCCGGGGAGCTGTTTTTT.